This entry is about one T cell receptor (beta chain). These data originate in a study of regulatory T cells in long-lasting Graves disease. Arm-PCR of CDR3 regions and iRepertoire HTBI primers were used to build TCR beta libraries. TCRdb redid the calling of the multiplex PCR reads with MiXCR, one entry per CDR3 protein. The data contain 300,000 to 350,000 distinct CDR3 sequences, around a fifth of them seen just once; the ten biggest clones take up just under 30%. V was shortened by 4 bases and J by 3 bases, with 13 bases between the two germline ends. The CDR3 is 16 residues long. From germline, CDR1 is KGHSH and CDR2 LQKENI. Documented time point: persistent/refractory GD, antithyroid drugs over 5 years with positive TRAb. Isolated PBMC RNA provided the starting material for the TCR library.

This specimen was peripheral blood mononuclear cells (PBMCs), taken when the disease was refractory, from a patient treated with antithyroid drugs. This TCR came from a female donor with Graves disease. This rearrangement joins TRBV18 to TRBJ1-6; possibly TRBD1 for D (6 bases). The CDR3 region is CASSRGARDYNSPLHF. The CDR3 DNA follows: TGTGCCAGCTCACGGGGGGCCCGTGACTATAATTCACCCCTCCACTTT. The full variable domain, in which reference TRBV18 and TRBJ1-6 provide the parts outside the CDR3, is NAGVMQNPRHLVRRRGQEARLRCSPMKGHSHVYWYRQLPEEGLKFMVYLQKENIIDESGMPKERFSAEFPKEGPSILRIQQVVRGDSAAYFCASSRGARDYNSPLHFGNGTRLTVT.